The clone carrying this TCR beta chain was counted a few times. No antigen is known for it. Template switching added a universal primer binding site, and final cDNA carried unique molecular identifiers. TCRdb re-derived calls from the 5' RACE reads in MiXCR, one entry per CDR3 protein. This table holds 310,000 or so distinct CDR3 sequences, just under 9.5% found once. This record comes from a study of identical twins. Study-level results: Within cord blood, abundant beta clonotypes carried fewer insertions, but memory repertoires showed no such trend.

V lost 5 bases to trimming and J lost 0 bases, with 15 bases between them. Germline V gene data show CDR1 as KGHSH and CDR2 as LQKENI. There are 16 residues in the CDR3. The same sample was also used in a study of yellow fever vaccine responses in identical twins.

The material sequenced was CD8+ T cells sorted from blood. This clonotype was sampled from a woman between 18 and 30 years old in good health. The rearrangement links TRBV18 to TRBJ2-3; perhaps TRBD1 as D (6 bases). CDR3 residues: CASSTRTATSTDTQYF. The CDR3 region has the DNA TGTGCCAGCTCAACGAGGACAGCAACTAGCACAGATACGCAGTATTTT.